The 20 T cell receptor beta chains below were found in one sample sequenced in a study of T cell repertoires in cytomegalovirus infection (dated by TCRdb to between 2018 and 2020). The treatment or condition label of this sample denotes: in vitro stimulation with specific CMV peptide epitopes to enrich CMV-specific T cells. Data came from an Illumina HiSeq 1500. TCRdb itself trimmed the public reads at Q25 with fastp, ran MiXCR and retained productive beta chains. Rows matching on CDR3 protein sequence are summarized as one entry with the most common DNA and genes. This sample holds approximately 600,000 distinct CDR3 sequences; 40% were observed only once. The top ten hold 48% of the sample. These TCRs are of unknown antigen specificity. This material consisted of cultured PBMCs, taken from culture after CMV antigen stimulation. These receptors were taken from a human donor in good health (CMV status not recorded). Some clones in this sample may be carry-over from other donors' samples.

The rearrangement joins TRBV30 to TRBJ2-2; tentatively, D is TRBD2 (5 bases). In germline, CDR1 is GTSNPN, CDR2 SVGIG (reference sequence). V dropped 0 bases and J dropped 7 bases, with 18 bases sitting between them. This CDR3 has 16 residues. CDR3 residues: CAWSVSGRGPGGELFF. CDR3 DNA sequence: TGTGCCTGGAGTGTATCCGGACGAGGGCCCGGCGGGGAGCTGTTTTTT.

V usage is TRBV25-1 and J usage is TRBJ2-1; TRBD2 matches 15 bases. Germline trimming cut 7 bases from V and 1 base from J; bases unmatched to any gene: 8. The CDR3 has 18 residues. CDR1 and CDR2 (germline): MGHDK, SYGVNS. CDR3 residues: CASTGLAGGPGSYNEQFF. The CDR3 region has the DNA TGTGCCAGCACGGGACTAGCGGGAGGTCCAGGGTCCTACAATGAGCAGTTCTTC.

The chain links TRBV6-2 or TRBV6-3 to TRBJ1-5, with 7 bases identical to TRBD1. The V gene's germline CDR1 is MNHEY and CDR2 SVGEGT. This CDR3 region has 15 residues. The V gene end was trimmed by 5 bases and the J gene end by 7 bases; junction bases not matched to a gene: 11. Here the CDR3 reads CASSRDPGGGQPQHF. The CDR3 nucleotides read TGTGCCAGCAGTCGCGACCCAGGGGGGGGGCAGCCCCAGCATTTT.

The rearrangement links TRBV6-5 to TRBJ1-6; the D is unclear. The V end was cut by 4 bases, the J end by 10 bases, with 8 bases between. CDR1 and CDR2 from the germline V gene are MNHEY and SVGAGI. CDR3 length: 12 amino acids. CDR3 coding DNA: TGTGCCAGCAGTTCCTTATCCTCACCCCTCCACTTT. Translation: CASSSLSSPLHF.

Only a few counts were recorded for this clonotype. The V gene is TRBV7-2, the J gene TRBJ2-3; 9 bases are shared with TRBD2. Per the germline V gene, CDR1 is SGHTA and CDR2 is FQGNSA. The CDR3 is 17 residues long. V was pared by 0 bases and J by 2 bases, with 6 bases of the junction left unmatched. CDR3 region: CASSLAVGTSFTDTQYF. The CDR3 bases are TGTGCCAGCAGCTTAGCGGTCGGGACTAGCTTCACAGATACGCAGTATTTT.

This clonotype has only a few counts. This chain joins TRBV7-9 and TRBJ2-2; tentative D call: TRBD2 (5 bases). V dropped 7 bases and J dropped 4 bases, with 13 bases sitting between them. Germline V gene lookup returns CDR1 SEHNR and CDR2 FQNEAQ (reference sequence). The CDR3 length is 14 residues. CDR3 DNA sequence: TGTGCCAGCACCCCGTCCCGGGGCACCGGGGAGCTGTTTTTT. Protein sequence: CASTPSRGTGELFF. The full variable domain, with the rest looked up from reference TRBV7-9 and TRBJ2-2, is DTGVSQNPRHKITKRGQNVTFRCDPISEHNRLYWYRQTLGQGPEFLTYFQNEAQLEKSRLLSDRFSAERPKGSFSTLEIQRTEQGDSAMYLCASTPSRGTGELFFGEGSRLTVL.

This chain links TRBV6-6 with TRBJ1-5; no firm D call. The CDR3 loop spans 15 amino acids. V was clipped by 8 bases and J by 2 bases, with 16 bases between them. Germline V gene lookup returns CDR1 MNHNY and CDR2 SVGAGI (reference sequence). CDR3: CASALGGSGNQPQHF. CDR3 DNA: TGTGCCAGCGCGTTGGGAGGGAGTGGCAATCAGCCCCAGCATTTT.

The chain links TRBV14 to TRBJ2-7; perhaps TRBD2 as D (6 bases). The germline V gene encodes CDR1 SGHDN and CDR2 FVKESK. Trimming cost V 0 bases and J 4 bases, with 16 bases left between them. The CDR3 is 16 residues long. This chain's CDR3 is CASSQDVIADPYEQYF. The CDR3 bases are TGTGCCAGCAGCCAAGATGTGATAGCGGATCCTTACGAGCAGTACTTC.

V gene TRBV7-2 combines with J gene TRBJ1-1; no reliable D call. V was cut by 7 bases and J by 0 bases, with 15 bases left in between. The V gene's germline CDR1 is SGHTA and CDR2 FQGNSA. This CDR3 comprises 15 residues. The CDR3 DNA reads TGTGCCAGCACCCGAACCTCATTCGTGAACACTGAAGCTTTCTTT. It specifies CASTRTSFVNTEAFF.

The gene calls are TRBV7-8 and TRBJ1-1, with 7 bases that match TRBD1. Germline CDR1 and CDR2: SGHVS and FQNEAQ. The CDR3 runs to 14 residues. V gave up 5 bases and J gave up 0 bases; unmatched junction bases: 3. The CDR3 DNA is TGTGCCAGCAGCCCACAGGGGTTGAACACTGAAGCTTTCTTT. Translating it yields CASSPQGLNTEAFF.

This sequence joins TRBV12-3 or TRBV12-4 and TRBJ2-3; 12 positions agree with TRBD2. This CDR3 is 20 amino acids long. The V segment lost 8 bases and the J segment 4 bases; nucleotides outside the gene matches: 22. The CDR3, as DNA: TGTGCCAGCGGACTCCCCCCGGGGTTCATGACTAGCGGGGGACCAGATACGCAGTATTTT. Encoded protein: CASGLPPGFMTSGGPDTQYF.

This clonotype has a handful of counts. The J gene is TRBJ1-4, the V gene TRBV5-6; possible D gene TRBD1, 5 bases. The V gene's germline CDR1 is SGHDT and CDR2 YYEEEE. This CDR3 has 14 amino acids. Trimming removed 1 base at V and 8 bases at J, with 12 bases between. CDR3 coding DNA: TGTGCCAGCAGCTTGTCCCCCGAGGGGGAAAAACTGTTTTTT. Its translation is CASSLSPEGEKLFF. Using reference TRBV5-6 and TRBJ1-4 for the parts outside the CDR3, the full variable domain is DAGVTQSPTHLIKTRGQQVTLRCSPKSGHDTVSWYQQALGQGPQFIFQYYEEEERQRGNFPDRFSGHQFPNYSSELNVNALLLGDSALYLCASSLSPEGEKLFFGSGTQLSVL.

The CDR3 loop reads CASSTPTGKGWTEAFF. The CDR3 DNA reads as TGTGCCAGTAGTACCCCGACAGGGAAGGGTTGGACTGAAGCTTTCTTT. This rearrangement joins TRBV19 to TRBJ1-1, with 7 bases identical to TRBD1. Trimming removed 4 bases from V and 5 bases from J; junction bases left unmatched: 13. Looked up from germline, CDR1 is LNHDA and CDR2 is SQIVND (reference sequence). The CDR3 spans 16 residues.

This clonotype was found a few times. The rearrangement joins TRBV7-6 to TRBJ1-2; 8 bases are a match to TRBD1. CDR3 length equals 14 residues. CDR1 is SGHVS, CDR2 FNYEAQ, per germline. The V segment lost 3 bases and the J segment 3 bases; nucleotides outside the gene matches: 3. CDR3 coding DNA: TGTGCCAGCAGCTTCCCGGACAGGGACTATGGCTACACCTTC. As protein: CASSFPDRDYGYTF.

The chain uses TRBV7-4 and TRBJ1-3; 10 bases match TRBD1. The CDR3 contains 13 residues. V dropped 3 bases and J dropped 10; count of bases not matched to a gene: 3. CDR1 is SGHVT and CDR2 is SQSDAQ in the germline V gene. The CDR3 sequence is CASSLGTGVTIYF. The DNA of the CDR3 is TGTGCCAGCAGCTTGGGGACAGGGGTGACCATATATTTT.

The V call is TRBV12-3 or TRBV12-4, the J call TRBJ2-1; TRBD2 matches at 9 bases. V shed 2 bases, J shed 6 bases, and the junction held 5 bases outside the gene matches. The CDR3 runs to 15 residues. The CDR3 loop reads CASSLRRGGVNEQFF. CDR3 bases: TGTGCCAGCAGTTTACGGCGGGGGGGGGTCAATGAGCAGTTCTTC.

This clonotype was counted only a few times. The chain carries TRBV7-9 and TRBJ1-1, with D perhaps TRBD1 (6 bases). This CDR3 is 16 amino acids long. Germline assignment: CDR1 SEHNR and CDR2 FQNEAQ (reference sequence). Trimming took off 1 base at V and 9 bases at J, with 21 bases between the two ends. CDR3 sequence reads: CASSLVDSGSGDKAFF. The CDR3 region has the DNA TGTGCCAGCAGCTTAGTTGATAGCGGGTCCGGGGACAAAGCTTTCTTT.

A few counts support this clonotype. The V call is TRBV7-9, the J call TRBJ2-6; perhaps TRBD1 as D (5 bases). The CDR3 extends over 15 amino acids. CDR1 and CDR2 (germline): SEHNR, FQNEAQ (reference sequence). Trimming pared 5 bases from V and 1 base from J, leaving 9 bases between. The CDR3 region has the DNA TGTGCCAGCAGCCCCCCAGGGTCTGGGGCCAACGTCCTGACTTTC. Protein product: CASSPPGSGANVLTF.

The J gene is TRBJ1-3, the V gene TRBV12-3 or TRBV12-4; D might be TRBD1 (5 bases). The V end lost 7 bases, the J end lost 0 bases, and 10 bases lay between the germline ends. The CDR3 runs 14 residues. This CDR3 is CASTRDYSGNTIYF. The CDR3 nucleotides read TGTGCCAGCACCCGGGACTACTCTGGAAACACCATATATTTT.

This chain joins TRBV6-2 or TRBV6-3 and TRBJ1-2; possible D gene TRBD1, 5 bases. The V end lost 6 bases, the J end lost 7 bases, and 12 bases lay between the germline ends. The CDR3 totals 12 residues. Germline assignment: CDR1 MNHEY and CDR2 SVGEGT. CDR3 loop: CASSPRGGGYTF. The CDR3 coding sequence is TGTGCCAGCAGCCCAAGGGGAGGTGGCTACACCTTC.